This TCR beta chain was sequenced for a study of CD8 T cells in Susac syndrome. RNA totalling roughly 0.5 to 1 ug underwent reverse transcription with random hexamers. An immunoSEQ multiplex PCR amplified TCR beta CDR3 over 54 Vbeta and 13 Jbeta. One entry per CDR3 protein, called by TCRdb with MiXCR from the immunoSEQ multiplex PCR reads. Of under 200,000 distinct CDR3 sequences listed, around 92% were seen once; the top ten hold about 0.073%. Germline V gives CDR1 MNHEY, CDR2 SVGEGT. The CDR3 has 12 residues. Trimming stripped 11 bases from V and 5 bases from J, with 13 bases between. Controls matched for sex and age were healthy donors.

The chain is built from TRBV6-2 or TRBV6-3 and TRBJ1-5, with a possible D match to TRBD1 (6 bases). The sample was CD4+ T cells from PBMCs. The clonotype comes from a human donor in good health. The CDR3 sequence is CAAGRGHQPQHF. DNA for the CDR3: TGTGCCGCGGGCAGGGGCCATCAGCCCCAGCATTTT.